The 10 T cell receptor beta chains given below trace back to one sample, sequenced in a study of T-cell reconstitution after alpha-beta-depleted transplantation in children (dated by TCRdb to the mid-2010s). Libraries were made using PCR. TCRdb names Illumina HiSeq 2500 as the instrument used. To normalize quantification of the TCRbeta repertoire, the TCR libraries were built with molecular barcoding that relied on unique molecular identifiers. Through fastp at Q25 and MiXCR, TCRdb rebuilt clones from the public reads, retaining in-frame beta chains. Rows matching on CDR3 protein sequence are summarized as one entry with the most common DNA and genes. The sample data list 200,000 to 250,000 distinct CDR3 sequences, and approximately 8.4% of these were observed just once. 35% to 45% of the sample is taken by the ten largest. The intended sense of this specimen's treatment or condition label: allogeneic hematopoietic cell transplantation with graft depleted of TCRalphabeta T cells and CD19 B cells.

The specimen comprised PBMCs, mostly from graft donor cells, sampled 360 days after TCRalphabeta/CD19-depleted stem cell transplant. These receptors were taken from a male patient aged 2 to 10 who had a stem cell transplant for acute myeloid leukemia, so the T cells may come from the graft donor.

The rearrangement joins TRBV20-1 to TRBJ2-3; D is unresolved. The CDR3 contains 12 residues. CDR1 and CDR2 from the germline V gene are DFQATT and SNEGSKA (reference sequence). Trimming removed 5 bases at V and 1 base at J, with 7 bases between. CDR3 DNA: TGCAGTGCTGTTGCGGGCACAGATACGCAGTATTTT. This codes for CSAVAGTDTQYF.

This clonotype was seen more than once but under ten times. The rearrangement uses TRBV20-1 and TRBJ2-1; D might be TRBD2 (5 bases). The CDR3 has 16 amino acids. V dropped 0 bases and J dropped 5 bases, with 17 bases sitting between them. The germline CDR1 and CDR2 sequences are DFQATT and SNEGSKA (reference sequence). CDR3 amino acids: CSARETRLEGNNEQFF. CDR3 coding DNA: TGCAGTGCTAGAGAAACCCGACTTGAGGGTAACAATGAGCAGTTCTTC.

This clonotype was detected ten times or more. This chain joins TRBV5-1 and TRBJ1-1; D may be TRBD1 (5 bases). The V gene's germline CDR1 is SGHRS and CDR2 YFSETQ. There are 16 residues in the CDR3. Trimming removed 1 base from V and 0 bases from J, with 13 bases in between. CDR3 in amino acids: CASSLQGTGVNTEAFF. For the CDR3, the DNA is TGCGCCAGCAGCTTGCAAGGGACGGGTGTGAACACTGAAGCTTTCTTT.

This clonotype was seen ten or more times. This sequence joins TRBV5-5 and TRBJ2-2, with TRBD1 as a possible D gene (5 bases). The CDR3 has 14 amino acids. Trimming removed 7 bases from V and 1 base from J, with 11 bases in between. Per the germline V gene, CDR1 is SGHKS and CDR2 is YYEKEE (reference sequence). CDR3 residues: CASLQVLNTGELFF. Here the CDR3 DNA reads TGTGCCAGCTTACAGGTTTTGAACACCGGGGAGCTGTTTTTT.

This clonotype was observed many times. V gene TRBV20-1 combines with J gene TRBJ2-3, with D possibly TRBD1 on 5 matching bases. V was trimmed by 5 bases and J by 8 bases, leaving 32 bases between them. CDR1 DFQATT and CDR2 SNEGSKA come from the germline V gene (reference sequence). The CDR3 consists of 18 residues. DNA for the CDR3: TGCAGTGCTCCCTGGCCTCGGGTAGGGGCTGGGGTCGGAGCTACGCAGTATTTT. This codes for CSAPWPRVGAGVGATQYF.

The J gene is TRBJ2-5, the V gene TRBV4-2; 8 bases line up with TRBD2. The CDR3 consists of 15 residues. The germline CDR1 and CDR2 sequences are LGHNA and YNFKEQ. The junction had 3 bases not matched to a gene; V was cut back by 0 bases and J by 3 bases. As DNA, the CDR3 is TGTGCCAGCAGCCAAGATACAGCGGGAGAAGAGACCCAGTACTTC. As protein: CASSQDTAGEETQYF.

At least ten counts were recorded for this clonotype. CDR3 coding DNA: TGTGCCAGCTCCCCCAGACAGGGGTTCAACAATGAGCAGTTCTTC. This sequence encodes CASSPRQGFNNEQFF. This chain links TRBV12-3 or TRBV12-4 with TRBJ2-1, with 8 bases fitting TRBD1. With 8 bases clipped from V and 5 bases from J, the junction kept 11 bases outside the gene matches. This CDR3 has 15 residues.

This clonotype appeared a few times. The genes are TRBV6-5 and TRBJ1-5; possibly TRBD1 for D (6 bases). Germline CDR1 reads MNHEY; CDR2 reads SVGAGI. The V end lost 6 bases, the J end lost 3 bases, and 12 bases lay between the germline ends. The CDR3 extends over 14 amino acids. CDR3 amino acids: CASSPQGANQPQHF. The CDR3 nucleotides are TGTGCCAGCAGCCCACAGGGAGCCAATCAGCCCCAGCATTTT.

This clonotype was detected only a few times. The J gene is TRBJ2-7, the V gene TRBV10-3; D tentatively fits TRBD1 or TRBD2 (6 bases each). CDR3 length: 11 residues. V lost 6 bases to trimming and J lost 7 bases, with 10 bases between them. Germline values: CDR1 ENHRY, CDR2 SYGVKD. CDR3 amino acids: CAIRGGGEQYV. DNA for the CDR3: TGTGCCATCAGAGGAGGGGGGGAGCAGTACGTC.

This clonotype was counted at least ten times. This chain links TRBV20-1 with TRBJ2-1, with 10 bases matching TRBD2. Germline V gene data show CDR1 as DFQATT and CDR2 as SNEGSKA (reference sequence). Trimming removed 5 bases from V and 4 bases from J; junction bases left unmatched: 5. This CDR3 has 14 residues. The CDR3 nucleotides are TGCAGTGCTGAGACTAGCGGGCCTTACAATGAGCAGTTCTTC. It yields the protein CSAETSGPYNEQFF.